This T cell receptor beta chain was captured by sequencing in a study of blood T cell repertoires in COVID-19. Generated by immunoSEQ multiplex PCR, the TCRdb table keeps only in-frame clones and is missing some. The top ten clones hold 9% of a sample with about 180,000 clones, 88% of them seen once. V dropped 2 bases and J dropped 6 bases, with 17 bases sitting between them. CDR3 size: 15 residues. Germline CDR1 reads SGHDT; CDR2 reads YYEEEE. The TCR sequence derives from a woman aged 18-30 years who had recovered from COVID-19. Source material: PBMCs or T cells enriched from blood (not recorded which). The chain couples TRBV5-6 to TRBJ1-1; tentatively, D is TRBD1 (5 bases). The CDR3 sequence is CASSLLNQGESEAFF. CDR3 DNA sequence: TGTGCCAGCAGCTTATTAAATCAGGGTGAATCTGAAGCTTTCTTT.